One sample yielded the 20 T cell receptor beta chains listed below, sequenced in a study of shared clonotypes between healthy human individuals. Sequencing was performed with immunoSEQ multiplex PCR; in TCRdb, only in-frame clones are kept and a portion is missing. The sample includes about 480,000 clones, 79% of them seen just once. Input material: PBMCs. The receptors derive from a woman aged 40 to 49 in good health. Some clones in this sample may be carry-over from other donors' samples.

In DNA form, the CDR3 reads TGTGCCAGCTCACCACCCGGGTACAATGAGCAGTTCTTC. It codes for CASSPPGYNEQFF. The chain is built from TRBV18 and TRBJ2-1; D is undetermined. The CDR3 runs to 13 residues. In germline, CDR1 is KGHSH, CDR2 LQKENI. Deletions cut 0 bases from V and 4 bases from J, with 4 bases between.

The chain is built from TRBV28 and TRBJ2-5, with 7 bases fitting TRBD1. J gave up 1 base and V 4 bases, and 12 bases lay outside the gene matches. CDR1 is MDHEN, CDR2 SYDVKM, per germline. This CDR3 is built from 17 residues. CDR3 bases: TGTGCCAGCAGTTACTTCCGGGACAGATTTTTCCAAGAGACCCAGTACTTC. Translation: CASSYFRDRFFQETQYF.

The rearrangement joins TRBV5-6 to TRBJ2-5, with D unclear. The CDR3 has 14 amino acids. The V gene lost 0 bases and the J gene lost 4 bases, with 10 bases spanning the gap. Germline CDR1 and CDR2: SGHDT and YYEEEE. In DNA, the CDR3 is TGTGCCAGCAGCTTGGCCAGCAATGGAGAGACCCAGTACTTC. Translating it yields CASSLASNGETQYF.

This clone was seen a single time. Here the CDR3 reads CASSLGGGYEKLFF. The CDR3 DNA follows: TGTGCCAGCAGCTTAGGAGGGGGCTATGAAAAACTGTTTTTT. The chain combines TRBV13 with TRBJ1-4; 7 bases agree with TRBD1. This CDR3 has 14 residues. Germline V gives CDR1 PRHDT, CDR2 FYEKMQ (reference sequence). The V gene end was trimmed by 0 bases and the J gene end by 6 bases; junction bases not matched to a gene: 1.

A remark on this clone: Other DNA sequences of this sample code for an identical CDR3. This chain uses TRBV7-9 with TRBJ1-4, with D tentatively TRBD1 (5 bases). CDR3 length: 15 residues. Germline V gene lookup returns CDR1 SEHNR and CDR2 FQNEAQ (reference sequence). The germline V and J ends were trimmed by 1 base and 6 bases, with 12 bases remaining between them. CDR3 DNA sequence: TGTGCCAGCAGCTTAGTGGGAAGAGGGGATGAAAAACTGTTTTTT. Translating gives CASSLVGRGDEKLFF.

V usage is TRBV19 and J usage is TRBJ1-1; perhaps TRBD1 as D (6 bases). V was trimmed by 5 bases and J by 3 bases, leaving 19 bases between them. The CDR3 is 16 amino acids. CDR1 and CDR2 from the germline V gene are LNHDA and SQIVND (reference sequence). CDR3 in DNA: TGTGCCAGTAGTTCAGAGACAGGTTCGGTTTACACTGAAGCTTTCTTT. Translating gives CASSSETGSVYTEAFF. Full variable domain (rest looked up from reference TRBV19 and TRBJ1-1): DGGITQSPKYLFRKEGQNVTLSCEQNLNHDAMYWYRQDPGQGLRLIYYSQIVNDFQKGDIAEGYSVSREKKESFPLTVTSAQKNPTAFYLCASSSETGSVYTEAFFGQGTRLTVV.

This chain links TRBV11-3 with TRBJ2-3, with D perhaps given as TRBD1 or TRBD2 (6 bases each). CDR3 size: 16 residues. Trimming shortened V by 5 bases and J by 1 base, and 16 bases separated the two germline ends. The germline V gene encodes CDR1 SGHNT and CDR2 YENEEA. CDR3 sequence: CASSPGAPVGTDTQYF. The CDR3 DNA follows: TGTGCCAGCAGCCCGGGGGCACCGGTCGGCACAGATACGCAGTATTTT. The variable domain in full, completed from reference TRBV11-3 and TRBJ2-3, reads EAGVVQSPRYKIIEKKQPVAFWCNPISGHNTLYWYLQNLGQGPELLIRYENEEAVDDSQLPKDRFSAERLKGVDSTLKIQPAELGDSAVYLCASSPGAPVGTDTQYFGPGTRLTVL.

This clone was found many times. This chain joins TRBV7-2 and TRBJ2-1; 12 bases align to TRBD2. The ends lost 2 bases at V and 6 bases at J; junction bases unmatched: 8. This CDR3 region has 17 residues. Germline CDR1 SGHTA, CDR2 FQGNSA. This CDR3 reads CASSLFPTLAGGNEQFF. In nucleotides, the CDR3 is TGTGCCAGCAGCTTATTCCCCACACTAGCGGGAGGCAATGAGCAGTTCTTC. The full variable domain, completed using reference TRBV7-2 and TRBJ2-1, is GAGVSQSPSNKVTEKGKDVELRCDPISGHTALYWYRQSLGQGLEFLIYFQGNSAPDKSGLPSDRFSAERTGGSVSTLTIQRTQQEDSAVYLCASSLFPTLAGGNEQFFGPGTRLTVL.

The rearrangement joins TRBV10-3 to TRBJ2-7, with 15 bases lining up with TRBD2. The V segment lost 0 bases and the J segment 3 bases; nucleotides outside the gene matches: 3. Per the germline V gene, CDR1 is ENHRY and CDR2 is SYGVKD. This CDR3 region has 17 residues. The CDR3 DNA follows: TGTGCCATCAGTGAGTCAGGACTAGCGGGAGGGGTCTACGAGCAGTACTTC. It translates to CAISESGLAGGVYEQYF.

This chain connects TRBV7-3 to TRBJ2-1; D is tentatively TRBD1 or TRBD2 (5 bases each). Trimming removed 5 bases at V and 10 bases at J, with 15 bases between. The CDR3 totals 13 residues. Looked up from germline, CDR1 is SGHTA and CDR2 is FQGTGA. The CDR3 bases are TGTGCCAGCAGCCCTATCGGGGCGGAAGAGCAGTTCTTC. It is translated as CASSPIGAEEQFF.

The DNA of the CDR3 is TGTGCCAGCAGCTTAGATGCCGGGGGCGGGGAGACCCAGTACTTC. This gives the protein CASSLDAGGGETQYF. The chain combines TRBV7-9 with TRBJ2-5; D may be TRBD1 or TRBD2 (6 bases each). The CDR3 sequence is 15 residues long. CDR1 is SEHNR and CDR2 is FQNEAQ in the germline V gene (reference sequence). V dropped 1 base and J dropped 5 bases, with 14 bases sitting between them.

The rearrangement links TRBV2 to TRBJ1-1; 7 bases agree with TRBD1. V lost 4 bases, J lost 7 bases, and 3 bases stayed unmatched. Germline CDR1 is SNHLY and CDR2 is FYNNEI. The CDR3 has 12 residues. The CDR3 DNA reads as TGTGCCAGCAGTGGGGACAGAATTGAAGCTTTCTTT. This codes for CASSGDRIEAFF.

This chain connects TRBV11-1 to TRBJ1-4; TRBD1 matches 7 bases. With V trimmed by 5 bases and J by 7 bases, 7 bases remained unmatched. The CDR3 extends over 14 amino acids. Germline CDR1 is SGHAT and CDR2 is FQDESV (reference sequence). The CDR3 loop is CASSEGGLSEKLFF. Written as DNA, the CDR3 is TGTGCCAGCAGCGAAGGGGGCCTATCTGAAAAACTGTTTTTT. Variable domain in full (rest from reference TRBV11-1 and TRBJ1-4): EAEVAQSPRYKITEKSQAVAFWCDPISGHATLYWYRQILGQGPELLVQFQDESVVDDSQLPKDRFSAERLKGVDSTLKIQPAELGDSAMYLCASSEGGLSEKLFFGSGTQLSVL.

CDR3 loop: CASSIPGALYNEQFF. CDR3 nucleotides: TGTGCCAGTAGTATCCCCGGGGCCCTCTACAATGAGCAGTTCTTC. This rearrangement joins TRBV19 to TRBJ2-1; D assignment may be TRBD1 or TRBD2 (5 bases each). Per germline, CDR1 LNHDA and CDR2 SQIVND (reference sequence). The V end lost 3 bases, the J end lost 3 bases, and 12 bases lay between the germline ends. CDR3 length equals 15 residues.

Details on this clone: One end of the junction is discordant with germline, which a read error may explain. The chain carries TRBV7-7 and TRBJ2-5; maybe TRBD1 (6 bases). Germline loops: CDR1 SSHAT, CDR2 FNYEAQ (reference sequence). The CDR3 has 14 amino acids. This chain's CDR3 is CASSPGQTKETQYF. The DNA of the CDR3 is TGTGCTAGCAGCCCCGGACAGACAAAAGAGACCCAGTACTTC.

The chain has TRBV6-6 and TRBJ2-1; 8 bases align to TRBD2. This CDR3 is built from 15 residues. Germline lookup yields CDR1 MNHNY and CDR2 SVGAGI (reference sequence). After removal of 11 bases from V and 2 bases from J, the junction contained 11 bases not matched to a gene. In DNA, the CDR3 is TGTGCCGCCGGGAGGGACGCTGGCGCCTACAATGAGCAGTTCTTC. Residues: CAAGRDAGAYNEQFF.

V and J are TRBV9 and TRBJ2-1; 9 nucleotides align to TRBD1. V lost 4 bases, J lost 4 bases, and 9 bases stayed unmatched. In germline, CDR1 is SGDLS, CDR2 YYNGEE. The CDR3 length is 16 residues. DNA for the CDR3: TGTGCCAGCAGCCCGAAACAGGGGGCAGGATACAATGAGCAGTTCTTC. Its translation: CASSPKQGAGYNEQFF.

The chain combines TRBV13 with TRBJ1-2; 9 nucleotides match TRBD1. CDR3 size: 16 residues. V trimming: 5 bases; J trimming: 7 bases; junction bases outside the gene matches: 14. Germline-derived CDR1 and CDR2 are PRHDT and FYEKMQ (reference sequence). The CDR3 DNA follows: TGTGCCAGCAGCATAAACCGGGGACAGGGAATCGGTGGCTACACCTTC. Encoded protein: CASSINRGQGIGGYTF.

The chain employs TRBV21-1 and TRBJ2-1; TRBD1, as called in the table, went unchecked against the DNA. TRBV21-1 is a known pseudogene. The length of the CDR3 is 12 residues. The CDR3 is CASSIRVNEQFF. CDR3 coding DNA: TGTGCCAGCAGCATCAGGGTAAATGAGCAGTTCTTC.

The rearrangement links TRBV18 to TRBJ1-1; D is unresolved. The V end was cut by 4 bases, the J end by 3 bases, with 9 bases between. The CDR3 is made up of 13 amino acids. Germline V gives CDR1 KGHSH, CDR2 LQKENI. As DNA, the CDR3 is TGTGCCAGCTCACAAGAGAGCGACACTGAAGCTTTCTTT. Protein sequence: CASSQESDTEAFF.